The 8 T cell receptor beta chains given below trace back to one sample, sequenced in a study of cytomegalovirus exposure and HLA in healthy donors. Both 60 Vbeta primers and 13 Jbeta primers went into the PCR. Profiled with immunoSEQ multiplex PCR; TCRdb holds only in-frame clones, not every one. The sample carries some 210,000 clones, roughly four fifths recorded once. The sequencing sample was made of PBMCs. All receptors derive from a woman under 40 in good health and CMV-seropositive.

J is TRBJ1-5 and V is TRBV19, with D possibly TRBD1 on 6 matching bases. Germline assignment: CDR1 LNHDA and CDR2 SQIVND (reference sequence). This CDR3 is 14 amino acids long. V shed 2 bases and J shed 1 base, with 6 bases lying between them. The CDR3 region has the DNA TGTGCCAGTAGTATACAGGGGAGCAATCAGCCCCAGCATTTT. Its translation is CASSIQGSNQPQHF.

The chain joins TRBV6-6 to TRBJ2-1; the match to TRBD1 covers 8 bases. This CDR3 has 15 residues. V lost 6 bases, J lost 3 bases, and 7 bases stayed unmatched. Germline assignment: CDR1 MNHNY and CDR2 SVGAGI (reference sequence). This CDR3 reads CASSGPGQGYNEQFF. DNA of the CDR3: TGTGCCAGCAGCGGGCCCGGACAGGGCTACAATGAGCAGTTCTTC.

Here the CDR3 DNA reads TGTGCCACAATGGGGGTGGCGGGGGGAAGTGATACGCAGTATTTT. It specifies CATMGVAGGSDTQYF. The V gene is TRBV19, the J gene TRBJ2-3; 8 bases align to TRBD2. Germline V lookup: CDR1 LNHDA, CDR2 SQIVND (reference sequence). J lost 6 bases, V lost 10 bases, and 15 bases had no gene match. This CDR3 comprises 15 residues.

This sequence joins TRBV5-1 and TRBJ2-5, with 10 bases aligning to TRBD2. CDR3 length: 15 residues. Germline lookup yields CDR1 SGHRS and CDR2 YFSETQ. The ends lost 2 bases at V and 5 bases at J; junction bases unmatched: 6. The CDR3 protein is CASSFSTSGEETQYF. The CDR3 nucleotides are TGCGCCAGCAGCTTTAGCACTAGCGGGGAGGAGACCCAGTACTTC.

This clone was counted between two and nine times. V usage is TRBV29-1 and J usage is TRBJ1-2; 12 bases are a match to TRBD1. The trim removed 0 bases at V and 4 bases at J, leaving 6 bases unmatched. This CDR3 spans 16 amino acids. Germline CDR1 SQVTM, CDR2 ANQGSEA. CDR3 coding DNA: TGCAGCGTTGAAGACGCCGGGACAGGGGGCGGCTATGGCTACACCTTC. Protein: CSVEDAGTGGGYGYTF.

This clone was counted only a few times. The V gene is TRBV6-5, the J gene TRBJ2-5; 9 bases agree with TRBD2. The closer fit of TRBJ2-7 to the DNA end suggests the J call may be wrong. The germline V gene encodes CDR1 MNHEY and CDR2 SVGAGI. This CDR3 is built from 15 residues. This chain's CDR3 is CASSYLASGNYEQYF. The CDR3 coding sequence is TGTGCCAGCAGTTACCTGGCTAGCGGGAACTACGAGCAGTACTTC.

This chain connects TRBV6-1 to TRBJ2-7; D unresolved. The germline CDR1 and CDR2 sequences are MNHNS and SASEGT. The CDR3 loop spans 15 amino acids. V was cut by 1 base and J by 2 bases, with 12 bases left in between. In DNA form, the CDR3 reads TGTGCCAGCAGTGAAGTCAGATTGAGGACCTACGAGCAGTACTTC. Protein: CASSEVRLRTYEQYF.

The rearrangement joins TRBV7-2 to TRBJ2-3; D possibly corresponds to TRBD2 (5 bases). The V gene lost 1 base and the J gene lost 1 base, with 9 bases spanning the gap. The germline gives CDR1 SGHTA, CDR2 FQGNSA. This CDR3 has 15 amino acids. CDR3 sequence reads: CASSLGPLGTDTQYF. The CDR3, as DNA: TGTGCCAGCAGCTTAGGACCACTAGGCACAGATACGCAGTATTTT.